This paragraph reports one T cell receptor (beta chain). Original methodology: Quantification of nucleated cells was approximated via reference gene primer amplification. Method: immunoSEQ multiplex PCR; TCRdb's copy keeps in-frame clones and lacks some. V, J and clone size reflect that table, while D and trimming were determined from the DNA. The sample lists under 500,000 clones; more than 85% were seen once. Looked up from germline, CDR1 is MGHDK and CDR2 is SYGVNS. The ends lost 5 bases at V and 5 bases at J; junction bases unmatched: 11. The CDR3 totals 15 residues. This sample was included in a study of blood T cell repertoires in COVID-19. Study background: Acute and convalescent COVID-19 specimens originated in the United States, Italy and Spain. Sample material is recorded as cDNA or gDNA derived from T cells, B-cell-depleted T cells, or PBMCs.

The TCR originated in a woman in her twenties or thirties with acute or convalescent COVID-19. The chain carries TRBV25-1 and TRBJ2-7; 8 bases fit TRBD2. The sample taken for sequencing was peripheral blood. This CDR3 is CASSLPGGQGNEQYF. CDR3 sequence (DNA): TGTGCCAGCAGTTTACCGGGGGGGCAAGGGAACGAGCAGTACTTC.